These 31 T cell receptor beta chains were sequenced from one sample in a study of cytomegalovirus exposure and HLA in healthy donors (dated by TCRdb to between 2016 and 2019). The receptor library was made with the immunoSEQ multiplex PCR assay. For the multiplex PCR, a mixture combining 60 forward primers for TCR Vbeta segments and 13 reverse primers for TCR Jbeta segments was used. In TCRdb, the immuneACCESS table is reduced to in-frame sequences with V and J assigned. These tables do not hold every clone; where another copy was compared, an unresolved V gene accounts for under half, and the others remain unexplained. The sample table holds more than 85,000 clones, of which 75% to 85% were seen once. The top ten constitute 3.5% to 5% of the sample. Source material: PBMCs. These receptor sequences come from a female donor in good health and CMV-seropositive.

V and J are TRBV5-4 and TRBJ1-1; perhaps TRBD1 as D (6 bases). The CDR3 loop spans 18 amino acids. V was trimmed by 0 bases and J by 1 base, leaving 19 bases between them. Per the germline V gene, CDR1 is SGHNT and CDR2 is YYREEE (reference sequence). The CDR3 protein is CASSLVVVSGGANTEAFF. In DNA, the CDR3 is TGTGCCAGCAGCTTGGTGGTGGTGTCCGGGGGGGCGAACACTGAAGCTTTCTTT.

The V gene is TRBV29-1, the J gene TRBJ2-5; 11 nucleotides line up with TRBD1. With the DNA end fitting TRBJ2-7 better, the J assignment may be wrong. Looked up from germline, CDR1 is SQVTM and CDR2 is ANQGSEA. The CDR3 extends over 14 amino acids. This chain's CDR3 is CSVARTGGPAEQYF. For the CDR3, the DNA is TGCAGCGTTGCCCGGACAGGGGGCCCCGCCGAGCAGTACTTC.

V is TRBV4-2 and J is TRBJ2-5, with 16 bases identical to TRBD2. The J segment lost 3 bases and the V segment lost 3 bases, leaving 7 bases of the junction unmatched. Per the germline V gene, CDR1 is LGHNA and CDR2 is YNFKEQ. The CDR3 has 18 residues. Here the CDR3 reads CASSHLRGTSGGEETQYF. The CDR3 coding sequence is TGTGCCAGCAGCCACCTCAGGGGGACTAGCGGGGGGGAAGAGACCCAGTACTTC.

This clone has a handful of counts. The identical CDR3 is also encoded by other nucleotide sequences in the sample. The J gene is TRBJ2-5, the V gene TRBV29-1, with 8 nucleotides matching TRBD2. The CDR3 has 14 residues. Germline assignment: CDR1 SQVTM and CDR2 ANQGSEA. With 0 bases clipped from V and 2 bases from J, the junction kept 2 bases outside the gene matches. The CDR3 DNA sequence: TGCAGCGTTGAAGAAGCGGGGGTACAAGAGACCCAGTACTTC. Its translation is CSVEEAGVQETQYF.

This clone was observed a few times. The CDR3 sequence is CASSQGGGRDGEQFF. The CDR3 DNA follows: TGCGCCAGCAGCCAAGGAGGAGGGAGGGACGGTGAGCAGTTCTTC. The chain has TRBV4-3 and TRBJ2-1; 7 bases are shared with TRBD2. This CDR3 comprises 15 residues. The ends lost 1 base at V and 9 bases at J; junction bases unmatched: 9. Germline CDR1 is LGHNA and CDR2 is YSLEER.

The rearrangement joins TRBV5-4 to TRBJ2-2, with 7 bases identical to TRBD1. Germline V lookup: CDR1 SGHNT, CDR2 YYREEE (reference sequence). The trim removed 5 bases at V and 0 bases at J, leaving 7 bases unmatched. CDR3 length equals 16 residues. CDR3 DNA sequence: TGTGCCAGCAGTCCCGCCCAGGGGGCGAACACCGGGGAGCTGTTTTTT. It is translated as CASSPAQGANTGELFF. The whole variable domain, remainder taken from reference TRBV5-4 and TRBJ2-2, is ETGVTQSPTHLIKTRGQQVTLRCSSQSGHNTVSWYQQALGQGPQFIFQYYREEENGRGNFPPRFSGLQFPNYSSELNVNALELDDSALYLCASSPAQGANTGELFFGEGSRLTVL.

This clone was observed a single time. CDR3 loop: CASSSLTGLDTDTQYF. The CDR3 coding sequence is TGTGCCAGCAGCTCCCTAACAGGGCTGGACACAGATACGCAGTATTTT. J is TRBJ2-3 and V is TRBV13, with TRBD1 as a possible D gene (6 bases). The CDR3 spans 16 residues. Deletions cut 4 bases from V and 2 bases from J, with 16 bases between. Germline assignment: CDR1 PRHDT and CDR2 FYEKMQ (reference sequence).

The chain recombines TRBV28 with TRBJ2-1; TRBD2 matches at 11 bases. After removal of 3 bases from V and 7 bases from J, the junction contained 5 bases not matched to a gene. The CDR3 is 15 residues long. Germline V gene sequence: CDR1 MDHEN, CDR2 SYDVKM. CDR3 protein: CASSLTSGTKNEQFF. DNA for the CDR3: TGTGCCAGCAGTTTGACTAGCGGGACCAAAAATGAGCAGTTCTTC.

This clone has more than one count but fewer than ten. The genes are TRBV5-4 and TRBJ2-1; 11 bases are a match to TRBD2. Germline V gives CDR1 SGHNT, CDR2 YYREEE (reference sequence). Trimming at V came to 3 bases and at J to 6 bases, leaving 5 bases not matched to a gene. This CDR3 has 15 amino acids. CDR3 nucleotide sequence: TGTGCCAGCAGCTCTAGACTAGCGGGACGCAATGAGCAGTTCTTC. This gives the protein CASSSRLAGRNEQFF.

The V call is TRBV7-8, the J call TRBJ1-4, with D tentatively TRBD1 (5 bases). Deletions cut 0 bases from V and 5 bases from J, with 10 bases between. Germline V gene sequence: CDR1 SGHVS, CDR2 FQNEAQ. The CDR3 length is 15 residues. This CDR3 reads CASSLAYRTNEKLFF. In DNA, the CDR3 is TGTGCCAGCAGCTTAGCGTACAGGACAAATGAAAAACTGTTTTTT.

V is TRBV5-1 and J is TRBJ2-7, with D perhaps matching TRBD1 (6 bases). The CDR3 has 14 amino acids. Germline loops: CDR1 SGHRS, CDR2 YFSETQ. Deletions cut 1 base from V and 1 base from J, with 9 bases between. The CDR3 reads CASSLIGGSYEQYF. The CDR3 DNA reads as TGCGCCAGCAGCTTGATAGGGGGTTCCTACGAGCAGTACTTC.

The V call is TRBV6-5, the J call TRBJ2-5; possibly TRBD2 for D (6 bases). The CDR3 is 13 amino acids. V gave up 6 bases and J gave up 9 bases, with 17 bases separating them. Germline CDR1 and CDR2: MNHEY and SVGAGI. CDR3 loop: CASRAGWGEAQYF. The CDR3 region has the DNA TGTGCCAGCAGAGCGGGCTGGGGGGAGGCCCAGTACTTC.

This clone was observed a few times. The V gene is TRBV30, the J gene TRBJ2-7, with D perhaps matching TRBD1 (5 bases). The CDR3 contains 13 residues. Germline values: CDR1 GTSNPN, CDR2 SVGIG (reference sequence). V gave up 2 bases and J gave up 2 bases, with 10 bases separating them. The DNA for the CDR3 is TGTGCCTGGAGTAGAGAAGGGGCCTACGAGCAGTACTTC. The encoded protein is CAWSREGAYEQYF.

The chain employs TRBV29-1 and TRBJ1-1; D remains unclear. This CDR3 region has 12 residues. V gave up 7 bases and J gave up 4 bases, with 13 bases separating them. The germline V gene encodes CDR1 SQVTM and CDR2 ANQGSEA. The CDR3 region has the DNA TGCAGCGCCCCCAGCGGGAGCACTGAAGCTTTCTTT. Translating gives CSAPSGSTEAFF.

This clone was counted between two and nine times. This chain connects TRBV10-1 to TRBJ2-7; D is uncertain. Germline V CDR1 and CDR2: WNHNN, SYGVQD (reference sequence). The ends were cut back, 2 bases at V and 3 bases at J, with 8 bases in the middle. The CDR3 sequence is 13 residues long. The DNA of the CDR3 is TGCGCCAGCAGTGAGGACATACGCTACGAGCAGTACTTC. Amino acids: CASSEDIRYEQYF.

The chain joins TRBV7-8 to TRBJ1-1, with 8 bases matching TRBD1. Germline CDR1 reads SGHVS; CDR2 reads FQNEAQ. CDR3 length: 15 residues. V gave up 5 bases and J gave up 5 bases; unmatched junction bases: 10. Here the CDR3 DNA reads TGTGCCAGCAGCACGACTTCTACAGGGGGTACTGAAGCTTTCTTT. Its translation is CASSTTSTGGTEAFF.

J is TRBJ2-7 and V is TRBV4-3; 14 bases match TRBD2. V trimming: 5 bases; J trimming: 5 bases; junction bases outside the gene matches: 14. Germline assignment: CDR1 LGHNA and CDR2 YSLEER. CDR3 length equals 18 residues. CDR3 loop: CASSSRAPGLAGVNEQYF. As DNA, the CDR3 is TGCGCCAGCAGCTCACGAGCCCCGGGACTAGCGGGAGTTAACGAGCAGTACTTC.

The chain combines TRBV6-6 with TRBJ1-1, with 10 bases matching TRBD1. Germline loops: CDR1 MNHNY, CDR2 SVGAGI (reference sequence). V shed 2 bases, J shed 2 bases, and the junction held 2 bases outside the gene matches. CDR3 length equals 15 residues. The CDR3: CASSYGQGGNTEAFF. CDR3 nucleotides: TGTGCCAGCAGTTACGGACAGGGGGGAAACACTGAAGCTTTCTTT.

This clone was observed a handful of times. The chain employs TRBV30 and TRBJ1-4; D possibly corresponds to TRBD1 (5 bases). Per the germline V gene, CDR1 is GTSNPN and CDR2 is SVGIG (reference sequence). V lost 5 bases to trimming and J lost 6 bases, with 13 bases between them. The CDR3 is made up of 13 amino acids. The CDR3 coding sequence is TGTGCCTGGGCCCCCGACAGTGATGAAAAACTGTTTTTT. It translates to CAWAPDSDEKLFF.

In its sample, this clone was seen many times. The chain uses TRBV6-1 and TRBJ1-2, with D maybe TRBD1 (6 bases). This CDR3 has 15 amino acids. CDR1 is MNHNS and CDR2 is SASEGT in the germline V gene. V lost 1 base to trimming and J lost 3 bases, with 12 bases between them. The chain's CDR3 is CASSEGPDSYYGYTF. CDR3 coding DNA: TGTGCCAGCAGTGAAGGGCCGGACAGCTACTATGGCTACACCTTC.

V usage is TRBV7-2 and J usage is TRBJ2-3; D might be TRBD2 (5 bases). Germline CDR1 is SGHTA and CDR2 is FQGNSA. The CDR3 extends over 14 amino acids. Trimming pared 5 bases from V and 1 base from J, leaving 10 bases between. Here the CDR3 DNA reads TGTGCCAGCAGCCCCGGACTTGGCACAGATACGCAGTATTTT. Protein: CASSPGLGTDTQYF.

The genes are TRBV18 and TRBJ2-7, with a possible D match to TRBD2 (6 bases). V shed 3 bases and J shed 4 bases, with 10 bases lying between them. This CDR3 comprises 13 residues. Germline V gene data show CDR1 as KGHSH and CDR2 as LQKENI. CDR3 sequence (DNA): TGTGCCAGCTCACCTGTTCGGGGGTACGAGCAGTACTTC. Translated: CASSPVRGYEQYF.

The chain recombines TRBV5-8 with TRBJ1-2; D possibly corresponds to TRBD1 (6 bases). V was clipped by 5 bases and J by 3 bases, with 17 bases between them. The CDR3 is 15 residues long. Germline V lookup: CDR1 SGHTS, CDR2 YDEGEE. The CDR3 loop reads CASRKGGLRDYGYTF. DNA for the CDR3: TGTGCCAGCAGAAAGGGGGGGTTAAGGGACTATGGCTACACCTTC. Drawing the rest from reference TRBV5-8 and TRBJ1-2, the complete variable domain is EAGVTQSPTHLIKTRGQQATLRCSPISGHTSVYWYQQALGLGLQFLLWYDEGEERNRGNFPPRFSGRQFPNYSSELNVNALELEDSALYLCASRKGGLRDYGYTFGSGTRLTVV.

This chain uses TRBV27 with TRBJ2-3; TRBD2 matches at 11 bases. V lost 4 bases and J lost 5; bases outside the gene matches: 8. The CDR3 contains 16 residues. CDR1 and CDR2 from the germline V gene are MNHEY and SMNVEV (reference sequence). DNA for the CDR3: TGTGCCAGCAGTTCCTTAGCGGGGGGGCGCGTAGATACGCAGTATTTT. Translation gives CASSSLAGGRVDTQYF.

V gene TRBV18 combines with J gene TRBJ2-5; D gene unclear. The last part of the DNA fits TRBJ2-7 better; the J call may be wrong. CDR3 length equals 13 residues. From germline, CDR1 is KGHSH and CDR2 LQKENI. In nucleotides, the CDR3 is TGTGCCAGCTCCCCCAACGGTATCTACGAGCAGTACTTC. Protein: CASSPNGIYEQYF.

This clone appeared a few times. The rearrangement joins TRBV7-8 to TRBJ2-1; a weak D match, TRBD1 (6 bases). Germline lookup yields CDR1 SGHVS and CDR2 FQNEAQ. The CDR3 runs 15 residues. V lost 5 bases and J 2 bases, leaving 13 bases between the germline ends. The CDR3 reads CASSPLRQAYNEQFF. CDR3 nucleotide sequence: TGTGCCAGCAGCCCATTAAGACAGGCCTACAATGAGCAGTTCTTC.

The chain has TRBV7-8 and TRBJ2-7; 9 positions agree with TRBD2. From germline, CDR1 is SGHVS and CDR2 FQNEAQ. V shed 5 bases and J 3 bases; nucleotides not matched to a gene: 8. There are 15 residues in the CDR3. The CDR3 sequence is CASSAPGLAVYEQYF. The CDR3 DNA follows: TGTGCCAGCAGCGCACCGGGACTAGCCGTCTACGAGCAGTACTTC.

The chain has TRBV25-1 and TRBJ1-1; D not resolved. V was trimmed by 2 bases and J by 1 base, leaving 5 bases between them. The CDR3 is 13 amino acids. Germline lookup yields CDR1 MGHDK and CDR2 SYGVNS. CDR3 sequence (DNA): TGTGCCAGCAGTGAACGGGGGAACACTGAAGCTTTCTTT. It is translated as CASSERGNTEAFF.

The chain joins TRBV4-1 to TRBJ1-2; 9 bases are a match to TRBD1. Germline loops: CDR1 MGHRA, CDR2 YSYEKL. The CDR3 runs 13 residues. The trim removed 4 bases at V and 8 bases at J, leaving 5 bases unmatched. CDR3 in amino acids: CASSPRTGDGYTF. CDR3 in DNA: TGCGCCAGCAGCCCCAGGACAGGGGACGGCTACACCTTC.

This chain uses TRBV5-4 with TRBJ2-5; 9 bases are a match to TRBD2. With 3 bases clipped from V and 3 bases from J, the junction kept 6 bases outside the gene matches. Germline lookup yields CDR1 SGHNT and CDR2 YYREEE (reference sequence). The CDR3 is made up of 15 amino acids. The CDR3 nucleotides read TGTGCCAGCAGCTCCCCCCTAGCGGGGAAAGAGACCCAGTACTTC. Translating gives CASSSPLAGKETQYF.

The chain carries TRBV6-5 and TRBJ2-2; D unclear. The germline CDR1 and CDR2 sequences are MNHEY and SVGAGI. The CDR3 has 14 amino acids. Trimming shortened V by 2 bases and J by 1 base, and 5 bases separated the two germline ends. CDR3 in DNA: TGTGCCAGCAGTTACGACTGGAACACCGGGGAGCTGTTTTTT. Translation: CASSYDWNTGELFF.